This T cell receptor (beta chain) was documented in a study of T cell repertoires in cytomegalovirus infection. In the study overall: Indications of both CMV infection and matching HLA type were provided by public TCR beta signatures.

Study outcomes and limitations: CMV carriers having the relevant HLA were flagged by cumulative public TCR beta family frequency. HLA-C-restricted CMV-specific TCR beta clonotypes were dominant in the ex vivo response.

Notes on this clonotype: Its antigen is still unknown.

TCRdb called the reads again in MiXCR, with one record for every CDR3 protein. The data hold some 150,000 distinct CDR3 sequences, with about a quarter observed a single time. The CDR3 contains 15 residues. V was clipped by 10 bases and J by 2 bases, with 20 bases between them. The V gene's germline CDR1 is MDHEN and CDR2 SYDVKM. The clonotype originates from a human donor in good health (CMV status not recorded). Some clones in this sample may be carry-over from other donors' samples. The sequenced sample consisted of PBMCs. V is TRBV28 and J is TRBJ2-5; D not certain. The CDR3 nucleotides are TGTGCCACGCTCGCAAGTGACAACCTACAAGAGACCCAGTACTTC. This gives the protein CATLASDNLQETQYF.